Given below is one TCR beta chain in context. Its antigen is still unknown. From the germline J gene comes the end of the CDR3, since the read stops 3 residues before it. The data were obtained in a study of T cells in women clearing cervical HPV infection. Study-wide background: Controls gave blood once infection was undetectable; cases at lesion identification.

Only in-frame clones appear in the TCRdb table, and some are missing; sequencing was by immunoSEQ multiplex PCR. This listing includes tens of thousands of clones. Dot-blot hybridization genotyped cervical HPV amplified with MY09/MY11 PCR. Whole-study results and caveats: Unknown T-cell numbers per sample may underlie the richness differences. Cases carried less TRBV6-7 than controls: approximately 0.1% versus 0.16%.

Germline-derived CDR1 and CDR2 are SGHRS and YFSETQ. The CDR3 sequence is 13 residues long. The sequence came from a woman aged 18 to 69 with a cervical HPV16 infection that either progressed to CIN3+ or cleared (not recorded which). Sequencing was performed on blood buffy coat. This chain joins TRBV5-1 and TRBJ1-2; tentatively, D is TRBD1 (5 bases). The CDR3 bases that were read are TGCGCCAGCAGCTTGGGGGAGGGGCTCGGC. Translation: CASSLGEGLG. The whole CDR3 sequence reads CASSLGEGLGYTF.